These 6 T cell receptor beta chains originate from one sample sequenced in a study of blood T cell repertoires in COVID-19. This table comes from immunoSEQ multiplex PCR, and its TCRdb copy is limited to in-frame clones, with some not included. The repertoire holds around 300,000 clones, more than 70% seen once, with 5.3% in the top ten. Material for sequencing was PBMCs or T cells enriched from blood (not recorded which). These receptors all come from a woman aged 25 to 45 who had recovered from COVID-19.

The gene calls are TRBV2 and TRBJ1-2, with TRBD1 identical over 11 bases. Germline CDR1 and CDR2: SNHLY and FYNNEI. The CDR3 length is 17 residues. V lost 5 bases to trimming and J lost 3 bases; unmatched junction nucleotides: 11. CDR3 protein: CASSLEDRGPSDYGYTF. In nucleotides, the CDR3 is TGTGCCAGCAGTCTGGAGGACAGGGGGCCATCTGACTATGGCTACACCTTC. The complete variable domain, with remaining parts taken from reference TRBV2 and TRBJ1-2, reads EPEVTQTPSHQVTQMGQEVILRCVPISNHLYFYWYRQILGQKVEFLVSFYNNEISEKSEIFDDQFSVERPDGSNFTLKIRSTKLEDSAMYFCASSLEDRGPSDYGYTFGSGTRLTVV.

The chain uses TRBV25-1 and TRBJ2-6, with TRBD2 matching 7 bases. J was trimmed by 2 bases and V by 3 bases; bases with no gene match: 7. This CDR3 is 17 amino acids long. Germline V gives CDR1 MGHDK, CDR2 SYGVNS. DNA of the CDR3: TGTGCCAGCAGTGAGGGAGGGGCGCTCCCTGGGGCCAACGTCCTGACTTTC. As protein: CASSEGGALPGANVLTF.

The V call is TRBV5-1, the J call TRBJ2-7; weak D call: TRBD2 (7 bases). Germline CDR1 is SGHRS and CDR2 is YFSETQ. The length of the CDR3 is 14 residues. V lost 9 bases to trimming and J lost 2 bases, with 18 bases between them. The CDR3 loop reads CATSRSGDTYEQYF. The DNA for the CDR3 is TGCGCCACCTCCAGGAGCGGGGACACCTACGAGCAGTACTTC.

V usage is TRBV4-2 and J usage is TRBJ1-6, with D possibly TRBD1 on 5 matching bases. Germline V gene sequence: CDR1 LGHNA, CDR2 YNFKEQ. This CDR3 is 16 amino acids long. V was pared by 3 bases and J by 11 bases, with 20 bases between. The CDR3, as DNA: TGTGCCAGCAGCCACCCCGGGACTCCGGGCGGGACACCCCTCCACTTT. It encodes CASSHPGTPGGTPLHF.

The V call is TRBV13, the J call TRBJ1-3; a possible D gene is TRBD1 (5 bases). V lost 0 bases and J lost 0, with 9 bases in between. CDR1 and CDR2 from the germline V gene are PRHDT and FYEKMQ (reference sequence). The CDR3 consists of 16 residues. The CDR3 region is CASSLGLGGSGNTIYF. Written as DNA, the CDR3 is TGTGCCAGCAGCTTAGGCCTGGGGGGCTCTGGAAACACCATATATTTT.

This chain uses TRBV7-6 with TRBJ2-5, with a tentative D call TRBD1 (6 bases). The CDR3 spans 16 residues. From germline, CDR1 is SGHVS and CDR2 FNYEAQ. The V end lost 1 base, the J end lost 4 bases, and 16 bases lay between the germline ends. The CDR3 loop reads CASSLGGQGKTETQYF. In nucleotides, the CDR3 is TGTGCCAGCAGCTTAGGTGGGCAGGGGAAAACAGAGACCCAGTACTTC.